This TCR beta chain is drawn from a study of T cell responses to AZD1222 COVID-19 vaccine. Findings and limits, study-wide: A mostly white British donor set with more females was recruited, and clonal diversity was possibly underestimated. At baseline, seropositivity was found in only 5 to 7 AZD1222 recipients. None of the repertoires were sampled until the peak T cell response had passed. Vaccine-associated CD4 TCRs ranged over spike, dominating at 160-218 and 743-854.

CDR3 length equals 14 residues. The germline V gene has CDR1 KGHSH and CDR2 LQKENI. Trimming took off 1 base at V and 5 bases at J, with 11 bases between the two ends. This clone was found once. Antigen unknown. The sample has other DNA sequences that encode this CDR3 too. The method was immunoSEQ multiplex PCR; TCRdb's version includes in-frame clones alone and lacks a portion of them. The table includes 170,000 or so clones, around 93% detected once. The specimen comprised peripheral blood, sampled 28 days after the second dose of the MenACWY control vaccine. The clonotype comes from an adult who received the MenACWY meningococcal vaccine as a control. V and J are TRBV18 and TRBJ1-1; a weak D match, TRBD1 (6 bases). The CDR3 DNA follows: TGTGCCAGCTCACCACAGGGGGAAGGTACTGAAGCTTTCTTT. The encoded protein is CASSPQGEGTEAFF. Variable domain in full (rest from reference TRBV18 and TRBJ1-1): NAGVMQNPRHLVRRRGQEARLRCSPMKGHSHVYWYRQLPEEGLKFMVYLQKENIIDESGMPKERFSAEFPKEGPSILRIQQVVRGDSAAYFCASSPQGEGTEAFFGQGTRLTVV.